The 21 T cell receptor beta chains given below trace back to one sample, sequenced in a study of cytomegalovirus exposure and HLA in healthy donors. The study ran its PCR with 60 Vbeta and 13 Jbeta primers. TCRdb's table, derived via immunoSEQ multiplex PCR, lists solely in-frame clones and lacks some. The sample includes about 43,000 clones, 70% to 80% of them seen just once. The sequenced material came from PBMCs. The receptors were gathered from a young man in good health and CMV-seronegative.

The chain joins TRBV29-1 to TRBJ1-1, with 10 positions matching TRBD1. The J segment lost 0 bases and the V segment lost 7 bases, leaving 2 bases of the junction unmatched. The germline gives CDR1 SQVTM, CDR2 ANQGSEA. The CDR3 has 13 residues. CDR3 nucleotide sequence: TGCAGCGCCGACAGGGGGCTGAACACTGAAGCTTTCTTT. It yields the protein CSADRGLNTEAFF.

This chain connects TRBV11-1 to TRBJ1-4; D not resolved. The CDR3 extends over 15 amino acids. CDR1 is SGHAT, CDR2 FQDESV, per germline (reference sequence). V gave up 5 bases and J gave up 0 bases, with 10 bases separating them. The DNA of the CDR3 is TGTGCCAGCAGCCATCGCGTAACAACTAATGAAAAACTGTTTTTT. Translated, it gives CASSHRVTTNEKLFF.

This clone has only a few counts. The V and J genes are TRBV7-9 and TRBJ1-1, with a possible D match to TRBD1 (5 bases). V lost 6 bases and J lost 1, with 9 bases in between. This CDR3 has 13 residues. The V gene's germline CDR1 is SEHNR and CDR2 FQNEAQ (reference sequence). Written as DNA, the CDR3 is TGTGCCAGCAGTCGACAGAGGAACACTGAAGCTTTCTTT. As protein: CASSRQRNTEAFF.

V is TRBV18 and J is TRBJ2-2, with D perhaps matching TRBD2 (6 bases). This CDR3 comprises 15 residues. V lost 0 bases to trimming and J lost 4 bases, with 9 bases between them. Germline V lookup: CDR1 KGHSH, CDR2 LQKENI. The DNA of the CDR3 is TGTGCCAGCTCACCACCGGCGGGGTTCACCGGGGAGCTGTTTTTT. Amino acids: CASSPPAGFTGELFF.

The CDR3 protein is CASSPRTSGRQETQYF. In nucleotides, the CDR3 is TGTGCCAGCAGCCCGCGGACTAGCGGGCGCCAAGAGACCCAGTACTTC. The chain uses TRBV9 and TRBJ2-5; 11 bases agree with TRBD2. After removal of 4 bases from V and 1 base from J, the junction contained 6 bases not matched to a gene. The length of the CDR3 is 16 residues. Germline V gene data show CDR1 as SGDLS and CDR2 as YYNGEE.

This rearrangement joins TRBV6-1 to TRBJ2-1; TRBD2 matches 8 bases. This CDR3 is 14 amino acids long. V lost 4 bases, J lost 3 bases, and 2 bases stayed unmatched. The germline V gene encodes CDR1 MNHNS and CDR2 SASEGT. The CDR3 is CASSGTSSYNEQFF. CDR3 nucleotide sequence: TGTGCCAGCAGTGGGACTAGCAGCTACAATGAGCAGTTCTTC.

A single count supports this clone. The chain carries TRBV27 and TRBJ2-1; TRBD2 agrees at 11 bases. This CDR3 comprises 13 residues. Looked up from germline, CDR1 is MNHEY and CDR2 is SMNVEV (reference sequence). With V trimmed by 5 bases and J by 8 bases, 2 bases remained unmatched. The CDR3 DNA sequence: TGTGCCAGCAGTACTAGCGGGAGACATGAGCAGTTCTTC. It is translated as CASSTSGRHEQFF.

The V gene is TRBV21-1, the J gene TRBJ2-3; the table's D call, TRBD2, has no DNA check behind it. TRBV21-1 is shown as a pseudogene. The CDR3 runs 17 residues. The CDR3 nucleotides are TGTGCCAGCAGCAAAGTTCTGAGGGAGGCCAGCACAGATACGCAGTATTTT. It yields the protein CASSKVLREASTDTQYF.

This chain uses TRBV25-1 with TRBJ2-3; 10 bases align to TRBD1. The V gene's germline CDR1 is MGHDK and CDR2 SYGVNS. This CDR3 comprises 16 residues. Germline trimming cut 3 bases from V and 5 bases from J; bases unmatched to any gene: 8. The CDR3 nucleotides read TGTGCCAGCAGTGAGGGACAGGGGAGAGAACTAGATACGCAGTATTTT. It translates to CASSEGQGRELDTQYF.

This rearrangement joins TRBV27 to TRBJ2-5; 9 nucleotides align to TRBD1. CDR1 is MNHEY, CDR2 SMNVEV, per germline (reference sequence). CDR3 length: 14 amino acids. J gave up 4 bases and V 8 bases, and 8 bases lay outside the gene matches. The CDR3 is CASRLMGQGETQYF. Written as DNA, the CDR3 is TGTGCCAGCCGCTTGATGGGACAGGGAGAGACCCAGTACTTC.

The CDR3 protein is CASSSAASGDWADTQYF. The CDR3 region has the DNA TGTGCCAGCAGCAGCGCGGCGAGCGGTGACTGGGCAGATACGCAGTATTTT. This sequence joins TRBV5-4 and TRBJ2-3; TRBD2 might be the D (5 bases). CDR3 length: 17 amino acids. The V gene lost 4 bases and the J gene lost 4 bases, with 22 bases spanning the gap. Germline CDR1 and CDR2: SGHNT and YYREEE (reference sequence).

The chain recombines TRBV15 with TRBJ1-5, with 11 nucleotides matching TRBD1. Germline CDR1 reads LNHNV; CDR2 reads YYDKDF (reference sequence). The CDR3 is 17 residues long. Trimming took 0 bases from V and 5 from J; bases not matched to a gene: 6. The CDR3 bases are TGTGCCACCAGCAGAGAATTTGGGACAGGGGGTCATCAGCCCCAGCATTTT. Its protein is CATSREFGTGGHQPQHF.

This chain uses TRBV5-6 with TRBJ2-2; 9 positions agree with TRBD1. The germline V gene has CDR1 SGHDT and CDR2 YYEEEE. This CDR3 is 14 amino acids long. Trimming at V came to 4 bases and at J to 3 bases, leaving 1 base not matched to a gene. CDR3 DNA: TGTGCCAGCAGCAGGGACAGGGACACCGGGGAGCTGTTTTTT. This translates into CASSRDRDTGELFF.

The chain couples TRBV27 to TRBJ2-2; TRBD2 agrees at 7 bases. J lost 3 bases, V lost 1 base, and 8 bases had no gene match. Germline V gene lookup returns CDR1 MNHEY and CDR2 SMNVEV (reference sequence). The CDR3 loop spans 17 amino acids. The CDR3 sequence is CASSLYRGDGDTGELFF. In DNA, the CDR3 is TGTGCCAGCAGTTTATATCGGGGGGATGGGGACACCGGGGAGCTGTTTTTT.

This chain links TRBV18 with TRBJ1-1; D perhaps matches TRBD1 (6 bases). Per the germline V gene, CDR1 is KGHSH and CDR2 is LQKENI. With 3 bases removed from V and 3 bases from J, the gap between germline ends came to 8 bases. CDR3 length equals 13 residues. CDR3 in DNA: TGTGCCAGCTCACCGAACAGGGACACTGAAGCTTTCTTT. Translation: CASSPNRDTEAFF.

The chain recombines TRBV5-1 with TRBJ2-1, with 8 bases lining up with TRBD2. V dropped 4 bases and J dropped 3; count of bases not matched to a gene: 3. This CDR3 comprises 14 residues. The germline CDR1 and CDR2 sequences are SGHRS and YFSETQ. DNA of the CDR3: TGCGCCAGCAGCCCCGGGACTAGCTACAATGAGCAGTTCTTC. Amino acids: CASSPGTSYNEQFF.

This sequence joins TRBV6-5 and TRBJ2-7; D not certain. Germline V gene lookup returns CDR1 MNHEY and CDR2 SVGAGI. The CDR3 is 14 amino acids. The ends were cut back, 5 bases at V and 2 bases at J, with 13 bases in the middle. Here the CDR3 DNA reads TGTGCCAGCAGTGTTGTCGGCAGGACCTACGAGCAGTACTTC. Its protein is CASSVVGRTYEQYF.

DNA of the CDR3: TGCGCCAGCAGCCTCCGGGACAGGCCGAACACCGGGGAGCTGTTTTTT. The encoded protein is CASSLRDRPNTGELFF. The rearrangement links TRBV4-3 to TRBJ2-2; TRBD1 aligns across 8 bases. J was trimmed by 0 bases and V by 4 bases; bases with no gene match: 4. The CDR3 runs to 16 residues. Germline assignment: CDR1 LGHNA and CDR2 YSLEER.

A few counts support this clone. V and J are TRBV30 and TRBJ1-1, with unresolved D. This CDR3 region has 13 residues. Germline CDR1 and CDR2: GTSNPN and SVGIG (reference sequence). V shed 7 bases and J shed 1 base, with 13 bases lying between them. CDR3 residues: CASSRNPNTEAFF. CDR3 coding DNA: TGTGCCTCGAGCAGGAACCCGAACACTGAAGCTTTCTTT.

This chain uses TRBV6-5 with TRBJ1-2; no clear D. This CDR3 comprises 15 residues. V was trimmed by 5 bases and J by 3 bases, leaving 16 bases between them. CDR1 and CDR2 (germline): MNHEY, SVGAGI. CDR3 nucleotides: TGTGCCAGCAGTCACGGGGTCCCGTCCCACTATGGCTACACCTTC. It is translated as CASSHGVPSHYGYTF.

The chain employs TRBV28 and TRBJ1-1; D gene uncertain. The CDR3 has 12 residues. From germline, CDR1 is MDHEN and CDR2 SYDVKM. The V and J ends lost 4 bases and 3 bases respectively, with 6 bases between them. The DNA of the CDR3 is TGTGCCAGCAGTTCCTACTACACTGAAGCTTTCTTT. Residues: CASSSYYTEAFF.